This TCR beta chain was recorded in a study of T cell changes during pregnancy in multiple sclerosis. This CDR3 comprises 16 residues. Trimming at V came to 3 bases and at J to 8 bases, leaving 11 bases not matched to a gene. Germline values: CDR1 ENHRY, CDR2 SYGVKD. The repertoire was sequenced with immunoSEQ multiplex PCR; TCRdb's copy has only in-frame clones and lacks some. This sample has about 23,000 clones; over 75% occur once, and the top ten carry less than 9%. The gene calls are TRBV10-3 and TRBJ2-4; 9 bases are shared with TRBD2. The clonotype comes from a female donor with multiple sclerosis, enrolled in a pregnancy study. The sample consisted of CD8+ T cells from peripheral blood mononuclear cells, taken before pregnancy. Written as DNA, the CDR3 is TGTGCCATCAGTGATCGACTAGCGGCAAACGAGGACATTCAGTACTTC. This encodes CAISDRLAANEDIQYF.